This entry is about one TCR beta chain. V lost 1 base, J lost 5 bases, and 9 bases lay in between. The germline V gene encodes CDR1 SEHNR and CDR2 FQNEAQ (reference sequence). The CDR3 spans 14 residues. RNA was extracted with the RNeasy kit, and a quantity of roughly 0.5 to 1 ug was reverse transcribed using random hexamers. TCRdb re-derived calls from the immunoSEQ multiplex PCR reads in MiXCR, one entry per CDR3 protein. The sample yields about 130,000 distinct CDR3 sequences, roughly 76% seen once. This sample is part of a study of CD8 T cells in Susac syndrome. The sequence was collected from a human donor with multiple sclerosis. The sequenced sample was CD8+ T cells from PBMCs. The chain uses TRBV7-9 and TRBJ2-1; D not resolved. CDR3: CASSLEDGHNEQFF. In nucleotides, the CDR3 is TGTGCCAGCAGCTTAGAGGACGGACACAATGAGCAGTTCTTC. Using reference TRBV7-9 and TRBJ2-1 for the parts outside the CDR3, the full variable domain is DTGVSQNPRHKITKRGQNVTFRCDPISEHNRLYWYRQTLGQGPEFLTYFQNEAQLEKSRLLSDRFSAERPKGSFSTLEIQRTEQGDSAMYLCASSLEDGHNEQFFGPGTRLTVL.